Following are 9 T cell receptor beta chains from one sample sequenced in a study of PD-1 blockade in classical Hodgkin lymphoma. All patients relapsed after autologous stem cell transplantation, and brentuximab vedotin exposure varied. TCRdb's table, derived via immunoSEQ multiplex PCR, lists solely in-frame clones and lacks some. The sample shows fewer than 90,000 clones, 90% to 95% of them seen only once. The starting material was peripheral blood mononuclear cells (PBMCs), obtained at baseline. The origin of the receptors is a human donor with classical Hodgkin lymphoma.

The gene calls are TRBV6-5 and TRBJ1-5, with D tentatively TRBD1 (5 bases). The CDR3 sequence is 13 residues long. The V and J ends lost 5 bases and 8 bases respectively, with 13 bases between them. Germline V gives CDR1 MNHEY, CDR2 SVGAGI. The CDR3, as DNA: TGTGCCAGCAGTGCGAGGGGACCGGAGCCCCAGCATTTT. It yields the protein CASSARGPEPQHF.

The chain links TRBV7-4 to TRBJ2-7; D ambiguous. CDR1 is SGHVT and CDR2 is SQSDAQ in the germline V gene. V gave up 2 bases and J gave up 0 bases, with 8 bases separating them. This CDR3 is 14 amino acids long. The CDR3 loop is CASSLTYSSYEQYF. Here the CDR3 DNA reads TGTGCCAGCAGCTTAACTTACTCCTCCTACGAGCAGTACTTC.

The count of this clone is one. The CDR3 region is CASSLVGIATNEKLFF. CDR3 coding DNA: TGCGCCAGCAGCTTGGTTGGAATCGCAACTAATGAAAAACTGTTTTTT. The chain recombines TRBV5-1 with TRBJ1-4; no clear D. CDR3 length: 16 residues. Germline V lookup: CDR1 SGHRS, CDR2 YFSETQ. Trimming took 0 bases from V and 0 from J, leaving 9 bases between them.

V gene TRBV30 combines with J gene TRBJ2-1; no reliable D call. Germline loops: CDR1 GTSNPN, CDR2 SVGIG (reference sequence). The CDR3 is 14 residues long. With 1 base removed from V and 3 bases from J, the gap between germline ends came to 10 bases. CDR3 residues: CAWSALWDYNEQFF. The DNA for the CDR3 is TGTGCCTGGAGTGCCCTTTGGGACTACAATGAGCAGTTCTTC.

This sequence joins TRBV9 and TRBJ2-3; D gene ambiguous. Per germline, CDR1 SGDLS and CDR2 YYNGEE. Trimming removed 3 bases at V and 2 bases at J, with 10 bases between. The CDR3 spans 14 residues. Here the CDR3 DNA reads TGTGCCAGCAGCGGGTCCGCCTCCACAGATACGCAGTATTTT. The encoded protein is CASSGSASTDTQYF.

The CDR3, as DNA: TGTGCCAGCAGTTCCACTTTGGACCCAGCCAAAAACATTCAGTACTTC. Protein product: CASSSTLDPAKNIQYF. The V and J genes are TRBV7-6 and TRBJ2-4; D unresolved. CDR1 and CDR2 (germline): SGHVS, FNYEAQ. The CDR3 runs to 16 residues. V gave up 6 bases and J gave up 0 bases, with 15 bases separating them.

This chain joins TRBV7-9 and TRBJ2-7, with 11 bases fitting TRBD1. V was pared by 5 bases and J by 9 bases, with 12 bases of the junction left unmatched. CDR3 length equals 15 residues. The germline V gene has CDR1 SEHNR and CDR2 FQNEAQ (reference sequence). CDR3 DNA sequence: TGTGCCAGCAGCCCACCTGGGACAGGGGGTCTTGGGCAGTACTTC. Translating gives CASSPPGTGGLGQYF. The whole variable domain, filled in from reference TRBV7-9 and TRBJ2-7, reads DTGVSQNPRHKITKRGQNVTFRCDPISEHNRLYWYRQTLGQGPEFLTYFQNEAQLEKSRLLSDRFSAERPKGSFSTLEIQRTEQGDSAMYLCASSPPGTGGLGQYFGPGTRLTVT.

The chain joins TRBV19 to TRBJ2-3; D perhaps matches TRBD2 (5 bases). Germline CDR1 reads LNHDA; CDR2 reads SQIVND (reference sequence). V lost 3 bases and J 1 base, leaving 5 bases between the germline ends. CDR3 length equals 13 residues. CDR3 DNA: TGTGCCAGTAGTATCGGGGGCACAGATACGCAGTATTTT. It is translated as CASSIGGTDTQYF.

The chain has TRBV5-6 and TRBJ2-7; TRBD1 matches 8 bases. J gave up 2 bases and V 7 bases, and 8 bases lay outside the gene matches. The CDR3 consists of 14 residues. The germline CDR1 and CDR2 sequences are SGHDT and YYEEEE. The DNA of the CDR3 is TGTGCCAGCCTCGGACAGGGAAAACCCTACGAGCAGTACTTC. As protein: CASLGQGKPYEQYF.